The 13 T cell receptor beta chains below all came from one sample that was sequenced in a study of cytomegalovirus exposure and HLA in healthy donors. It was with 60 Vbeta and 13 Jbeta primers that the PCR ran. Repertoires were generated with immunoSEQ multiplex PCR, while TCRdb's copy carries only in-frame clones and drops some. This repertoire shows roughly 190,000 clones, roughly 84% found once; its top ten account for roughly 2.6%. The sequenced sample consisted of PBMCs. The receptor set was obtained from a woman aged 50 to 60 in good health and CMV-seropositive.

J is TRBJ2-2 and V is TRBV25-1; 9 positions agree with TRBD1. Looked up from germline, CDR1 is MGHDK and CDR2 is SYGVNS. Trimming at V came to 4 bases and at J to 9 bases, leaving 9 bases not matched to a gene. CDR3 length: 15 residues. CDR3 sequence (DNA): TGTGCCAGCAGTGGGACAGGGGATTTACAGTGGGAGCTGTTTTTT. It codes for CASSGTGDLQWELFF.

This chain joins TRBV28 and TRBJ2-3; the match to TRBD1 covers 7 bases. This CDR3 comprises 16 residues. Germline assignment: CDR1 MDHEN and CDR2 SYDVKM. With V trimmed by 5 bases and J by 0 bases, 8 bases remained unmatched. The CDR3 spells CASSPTDRASTDTQYF. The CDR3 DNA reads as TGTGCCAGCAGTCCTACCGACAGGGCTAGCACAGATACGCAGTATTTT.

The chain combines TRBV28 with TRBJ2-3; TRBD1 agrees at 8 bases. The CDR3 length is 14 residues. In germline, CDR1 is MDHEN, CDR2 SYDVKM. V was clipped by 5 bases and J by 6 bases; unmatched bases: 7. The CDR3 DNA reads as TGTGCCAGCAGTAGGTGGCAGGGGGCTGATACGCAGTATTTT. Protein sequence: CASSRWQGADTQYF.

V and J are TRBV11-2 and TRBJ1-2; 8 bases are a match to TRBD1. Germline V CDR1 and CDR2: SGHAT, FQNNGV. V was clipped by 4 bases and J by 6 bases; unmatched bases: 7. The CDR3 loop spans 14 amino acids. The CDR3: CASSSPGQDDGYTF. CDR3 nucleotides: TGTGCCAGCAGCTCACCGGGACAGGATGATGGCTACACCTTC.

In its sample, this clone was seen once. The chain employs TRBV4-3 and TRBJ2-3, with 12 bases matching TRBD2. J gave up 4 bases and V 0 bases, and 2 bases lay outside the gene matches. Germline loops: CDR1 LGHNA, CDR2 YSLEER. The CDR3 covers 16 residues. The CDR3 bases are TGCGCCAGCAGCCAAGATCTAGCGGGGGGGGCAGATACGCAGTATTTT. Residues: CASSQDLAGGADTQYF.

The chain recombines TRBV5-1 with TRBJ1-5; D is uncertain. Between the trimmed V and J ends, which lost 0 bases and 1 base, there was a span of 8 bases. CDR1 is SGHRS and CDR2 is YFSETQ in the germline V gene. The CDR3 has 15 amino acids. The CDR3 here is CASSLDSPSNQPQHF. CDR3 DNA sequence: TGCGCCAGCAGCTTGGACAGTCCCAGCAATCAGCCCCAGCATTTT.

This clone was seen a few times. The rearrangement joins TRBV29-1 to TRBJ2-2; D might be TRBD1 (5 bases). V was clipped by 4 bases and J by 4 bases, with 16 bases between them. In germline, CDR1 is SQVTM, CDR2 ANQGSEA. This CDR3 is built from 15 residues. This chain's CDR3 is CSVGPGLIGTGELFF. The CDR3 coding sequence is TGCAGCGTTGGACCAGGGCTGATAGGCACCGGGGAGCTGTTTTTT.

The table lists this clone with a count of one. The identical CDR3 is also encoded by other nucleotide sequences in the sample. CDR3 region: CAISERGNYGYTF. CDR3 sequence (DNA): TGTGCCATCAGTGAGCGGGGGAACTATGGCTACACCTTC. V gene TRBV10-3 combines with J gene TRBJ1-2, with a tentative D call TRBD1 (5 bases). Germline V gene sequence: CDR1 ENHRY, CDR2 SYGVKD. CDR3 length equals 13 residues. V lost 2 bases and J lost 2, with 6 bases in between.

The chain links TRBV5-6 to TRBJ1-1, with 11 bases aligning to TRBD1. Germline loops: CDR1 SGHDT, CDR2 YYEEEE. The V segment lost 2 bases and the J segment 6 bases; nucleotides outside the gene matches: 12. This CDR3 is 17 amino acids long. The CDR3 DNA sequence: TGTGCCAGCAGCTTAGGGAATGGACAGGGGGCTATGGCTGAAGCTTTCTTT. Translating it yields CASSLGNGQGAMAEAFF.

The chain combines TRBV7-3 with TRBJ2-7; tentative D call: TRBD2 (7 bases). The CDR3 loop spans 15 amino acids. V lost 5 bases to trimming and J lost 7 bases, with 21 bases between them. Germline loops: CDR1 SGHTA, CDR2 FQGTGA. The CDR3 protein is CASSRRGGFPGEQYF. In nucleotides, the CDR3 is TGTGCCAGCAGCCGTAGGGGGGGTTTTCCCGGGGAGCAGTACTTC.

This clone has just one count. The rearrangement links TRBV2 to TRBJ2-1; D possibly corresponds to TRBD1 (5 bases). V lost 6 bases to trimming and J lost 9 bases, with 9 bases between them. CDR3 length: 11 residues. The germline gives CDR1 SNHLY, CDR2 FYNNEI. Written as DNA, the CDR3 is TGTGCCAGCAGACCAGGGTCTGAGCAGTTCTTC. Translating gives CASRPGSEQFF.

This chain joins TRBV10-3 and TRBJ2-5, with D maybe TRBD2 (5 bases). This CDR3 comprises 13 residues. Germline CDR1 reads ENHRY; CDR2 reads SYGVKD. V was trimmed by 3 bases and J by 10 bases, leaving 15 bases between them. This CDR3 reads CAISEGLLSSQYF. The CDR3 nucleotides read TGTGCCATCAGTGAAGGACTCCTGTCGAGCCAGTACTTC.

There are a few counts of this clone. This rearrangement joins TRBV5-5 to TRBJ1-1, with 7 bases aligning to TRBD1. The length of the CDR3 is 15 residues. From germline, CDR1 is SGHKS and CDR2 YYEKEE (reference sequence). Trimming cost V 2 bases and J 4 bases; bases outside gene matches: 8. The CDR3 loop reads CASSFRTGAGTEAFF. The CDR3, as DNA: TGTGCCAGCAGCTTCCGAACAGGGGCGGGCACTGAAGCTTTCTTT.